These T cell receptor beta chains were read from a single sample in a study of human T cells and chemical hapten exposure. In TCRdb, the RACE reads were re-called with MiXCR into one record per CDR3 protein. The sample contains 99,000 or so distinct CDR3 sequences, 9.5% to 14% of which appear only once. The sample here was whole blood, taken in connection with sensitization to the hapten diphenylcyclopropenone (DPC). The receptors originated from a woman aged 60-70 years with alopecia areata. Some clones in this sample may be carry-over from other donors' samples. CDR3s include the opening cysteine and the closing phenylalanine or tryptophan. D genes are given only for firm matches. A clone size is listed for some rows: how often the clone was seen (once, few, many), or a class if it is expanded.

j_call | v_call | clone_size | d_call | cdr3_nt | cdr3_aa
TRBJ1-1 | TRBV9 | . | . | TGTGCCAGCAGCGTAGACCAAAACACTGAAGCTTTCTTT | CASSVDQNTEAFF
TRBJ2-3 | TRBV29-1 | . | TRBD1 | TGCAGCGTTGTATACAGGGGGGAGAGAGATACGCAGTATTTT | CSVVYRGERDTQYF
TRBJ2-1 | TRBV14 | many | . | TGTGCCAGCAGCTCATATTGGGGGAATGAGCAGTTCTTC | CASSSYWGNEQFF
TRBJ1-5 | TRBV7-7 | many | . | TGTGCTAGCAGCCCCGTTGGGAGGATGCCCGGACTTCAGCCCCAGCATTTT | CASSPVGRMPGLQPQHF
TRBJ2-1 | TRBV20-1 | . | TRBD2 | TGCAGTGCCGTTGGAGCGGGGGTGGTGAATGAGCAGTTCTTC | CSAVGAGVVNEQFF
TRBJ2-3 | TRBV3-1 | many | . | TGTGCCAGCAGCCCCCAGGGGCTAGACACAGATACGCAGTATTTT | CASSPQGLDTDTQYF
TRBJ2-1 | TRBV11-1 | . | TRBD2 | TGTGCCAGCAGCTCCCTGGGGGGGGAAGAGTTCTTC | CASSSLGGEEFF
TRBJ2-7 | TRBV6-5 | few | TRBD2 | TGTGCCAGCAGTCCCAGCGGGGGCCCTTCCTACGAGCAGTACTTC | CASSPSGGPSYEQYF
TRBJ2-5 | TRBV20-1 | . | . | TGCAGTGCTAGGCCCGCGGGGAGGGAGACCCAGTACTTC | CSARPAGRETQYF
TRBJ1-1 | TRBV5-1 | many | . | TGCGCCAGCAGCTCGGCAGATAACACTGAAGCTTTCTTT | CASSSADNTEAFF
TRBJ1-6 | TRBV5-1 | many | . | TGCGCCAGCAGCGCACAAGAATCACCCCTCCACTTT | CASSAQESPLHF
TRBJ2-2 | TRBV18 | many | TRBD1 | TGTGCCAGCTCACACAACAGGGGCACCGGGGAGCTGTTTTTT | CASSHNRGTGELFF
TRBJ2-5 | TRBV5-5 | few | . | TGTGCCAGCAGCTTCCTAGCAGAGCCCGGAACCCAGTACTTC | CASSFLAEPGTQYF
TRBJ2-7 | TRBV6-2/TRBV6-3 | few | . | TGTGCCAGCAGAATGGGACCCTACGAGCAGTACTTC | CASRMGPYEQYF
TRBJ2-7 | TRBV5-1 | many | . | TGCGCCAGCAGCCCTGAACAGGCCCGCGTTTCCTACGAGCAGTACTTC | CASSPEQARVSYEQYF
TRBJ1-1 | TRBV18 | . | . | TGTGCCAGCTCACCCATTGTAAGGGTCCTAGAGAACACTGAAGCTTTCTTT | CASSPIVRVLENTEAFF
TRBJ1-2 | TRBV9 | many | TRBD1 | TGTGCCAGCAGCGTTGGACAGGGGACGTCCCAGGTGCATGGCTACACCTTC | CASSVGQGTSQVHGYTF
TRBJ1-1 | TRBV19 | . | . | TGTGCCACCACACTTCGACAAGGGAGGGGGACTGAAGCTTTCTTT | CATTLRQGRGTEAFF
TRBJ1-5 | TRBV19 | few | . | TGTGCCAGTAGTATATCGGTAGAAGGGATAGGAAATCAGCCCCAGCATTTT | CASSISVEGIGNQPQHF
TRBJ1-2 | TRBV29-1 | . | . | TGCAGCGTTGTTGACGGGAGCCCCTATGGCTACACCTTC | CSVVDGSPYGYTF
TRBJ1-2 | TRBV30 | many | . | TGTGCCTGGAGTCCACCTGGGGAAAACTATGGCTACACCTTC | CAWSPPGENYGYTF
TRBJ1-4 | TRBV7-2 | many | . | TGTGCCAGCAGCTCACAGGCGGGGGTTAATGAAAAACTGTTTTTT | CASSSQAGVNEKLFF
TRBJ2-4 | TRBV5-5 | many | . | TGTGCCAGCAGCTCACTGGAAGGGGGAGATAAGTACTTC | CASSSLEGGDKYF
TRBJ2-3 | TRBV2 | few | . | TGTGCCAGCAGTGAAGCGGGGGGGCACGCAGATACGCAGTATTTT | CASSEAGGHADTQYF
TRBJ2-5 | TRBV29-1 | . | TRBD2 | TGCAGCGGGGAGACTAGCGGAGAGACCCAGTACTTC | CSGETSGETQYF
TRBJ2-2 | TRBV30 | . | . | TGTGCCTGGAGTGTAGACAGCATCACCGGGGAGCTGTTTTTT | CAWSVDSITGELFF
TRBJ2-2 | TRBV7-2 | . | TRBD1 | TGTGCCAGCAGCTTAAGTGGACAGGGCACCGGGGAGCTGTTTTTT | CASSLSGQGTGELFF
TRBJ1-3 | TRBV2 | . | . | TGTGCCAGCAGGGGAACATCCGCCCCTGGAAACACCATATATTTT | CASRGTSAPGNTIYF
TRBJ1-2 | TRBV12-3/TRBV12-4 | few | . | TGTGCCAGCAGTATGGGGGGCGCTAATTATGGCTACACCTTC | CASSMGGANYGYTF
TRBJ2-3 | TRBV2 | few | TRBD2 | TGTGCCAGCAGTGAAGGTGCGCTAGCGGGGAGCACAGATACGCAGTATTTT | CASSEGALAGSTDTQYF
TRBJ2-7 | TRBV9 | many | . | TGTGCCAGCAGCGTAGAGTCCCCCGTTCACACATTTTCGTGCGAGCAGTACTTC | CASSVESPVHTFSCEQYF
TRBJ1-1 | TRBV6-1 | . | . | TGTGCCAGCGGTTCCGGGCCTCGGATGGGGCCGAACACTGAAGCTTTCTTT | CASGSGPRMGPNTEAFF
TRBJ2-2 | TRBV24-1 | many | . | TGTGCCACCAGTGAACCACCGGGTAGTATGAACACCGGGGAGCTGTTTTTT | CATSEPPGSMNTGELFF
TRBJ2-5 | TRBV7-2 | few | . | TGTGCCAGCAGCTTATGGTTGGGGGAGTCCCAGTACTTC | CASSLWLGESQYF
TRBJ2-5 | TRBV11-2 | many | TRBD2 | TGTGCCAGCAGCAACTCTCTCGGACTAGCGGAAGAGACCCAGTACTTC | CASSNSLGLAEETQYF
TRBJ2-1 | TRBV7-2 | few | TRBD2 | TGTGCCAGCAGCGCAGACGGGGGGGCGCACAATGAGCAGTTCTTC | CASSADGGAHNEQFF
TRBJ2-5 | TRBV4-1 | many | . | TGCGCCAGCAGCCACCCCGACCGCTACCAAGAGACCCAGTACTTC | CASSHPDRYQETQYF
TRBJ2-3 | TRBV10-3 | . | . | TGTGCCATCAGTGAAGGGCAGGGGACGACAGATACGCAGTATTTT | CAISEGQGTTDTQYF
TRBJ2-7 | TRBV11-2 | . | . | TGTGCCAGCAGCTCGTTTCGCGGGCTCGCTCCCTACGAGCAGTACTTC | CASSSFRGLAPYEQYF
TRBJ1-1 | TRBV5-1 | many | . | TGCGCCAGCAGCCCGACGGGGCCATGGGACACTGAAGCTTTCTTT | CASSPTGPWDTEAFF
TRBJ1-6 | TRBV29-1 | many | . | TGCAGCGTTGAAGATCCCCGGGGCAGGGTATGGTCACCCCTCCACTTT | CSVEDPRGRVWSPLHF
TRBJ1-1 | TRBV4-1 | many | . | TGCGCCAGCAGCCAGAGACCCGCAGGAAAATCTCCAGAAGCTTTCTTT | CASSQRPAGKSPEAFF
TRBJ1-2 | TRBV12-3/TRBV12-4 | few | . | TGTGCCAGCCGGCATTCCGGTCCTGACTATGGCTACACCTTC | CASRHSGPDYGYTF
TRBJ1-2 | TRBV18 | . | TRBD1 | TGTGCCAGCTCACCCGGGAGGACAGGGGCGCATGGCTACACCTTC | CASSPGRTGAHGYTF
TRBJ1-2 | TRBV12-3/TRBV12-4 | many | TRBD1 | TGTGCCAGCAGCGACAGGGCCTATGGCTACACCTTC | CASSDRAYGYTF
TRBJ2-3 | TRBV5-4 | few | . | TGTGCCAGCAGCTTGGAGGGGGGAGATACGCAGTATTTT | CASSLEGGDTQYF